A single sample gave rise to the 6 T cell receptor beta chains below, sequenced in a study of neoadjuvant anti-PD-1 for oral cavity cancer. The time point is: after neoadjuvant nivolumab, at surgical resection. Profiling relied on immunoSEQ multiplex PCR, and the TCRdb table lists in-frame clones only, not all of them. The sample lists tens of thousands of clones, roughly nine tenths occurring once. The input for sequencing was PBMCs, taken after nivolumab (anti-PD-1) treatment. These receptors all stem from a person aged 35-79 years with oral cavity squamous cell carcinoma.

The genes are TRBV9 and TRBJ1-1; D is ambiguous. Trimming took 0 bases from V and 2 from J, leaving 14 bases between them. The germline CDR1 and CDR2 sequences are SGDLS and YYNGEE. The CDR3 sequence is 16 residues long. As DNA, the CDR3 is TGTGCCAGCAGCGTAGTTGTAGGGCAGATTAACACTGAAGCTTTCTTT. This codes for CASSVVVGQINTEAFF.

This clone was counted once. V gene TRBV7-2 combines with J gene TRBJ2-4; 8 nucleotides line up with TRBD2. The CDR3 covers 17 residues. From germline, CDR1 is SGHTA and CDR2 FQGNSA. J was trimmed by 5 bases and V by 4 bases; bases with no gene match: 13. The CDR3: CASSSALAGRAQNIQYF. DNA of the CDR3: TGTGCCAGCAGCTCAGCCTTAGCGGGAAGGGCCCAAAACATTCAGTACTTC.

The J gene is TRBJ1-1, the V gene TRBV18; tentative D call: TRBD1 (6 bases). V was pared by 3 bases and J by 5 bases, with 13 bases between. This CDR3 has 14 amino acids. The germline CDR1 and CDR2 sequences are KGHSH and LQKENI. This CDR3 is CASSPRQVTTEAFF. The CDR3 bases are TGTGCCAGCTCACCTAGACAGGTTACGACTGAAGCTTTCTTT. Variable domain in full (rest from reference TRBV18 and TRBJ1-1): NAGVMQNPRHLVRRRGQEARLRCSPMKGHSHVYWYRQLPEEGLKFMVYLQKENIIDESGMPKERFSAEFPKEGPSILRIQQVVRGDSAAYFCASSPRQVTTEAFFGQGTRLTVV.

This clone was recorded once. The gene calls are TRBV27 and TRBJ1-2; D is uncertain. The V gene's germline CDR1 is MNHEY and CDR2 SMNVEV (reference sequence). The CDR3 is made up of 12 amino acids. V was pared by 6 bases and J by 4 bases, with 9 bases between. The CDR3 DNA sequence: TGTGCCAGCAGGGGAAGCGGCTATGGCTACACCTTC. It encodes CASRGSGYGYTF.

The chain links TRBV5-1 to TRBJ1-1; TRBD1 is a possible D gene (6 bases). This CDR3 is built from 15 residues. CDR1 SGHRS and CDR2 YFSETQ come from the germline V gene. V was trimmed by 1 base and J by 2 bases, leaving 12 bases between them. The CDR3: CASSLSPGDNTEAFF. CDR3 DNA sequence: TGCGCCAGCAGCTTGAGTCCAGGGGACAACACTGAAGCTTTCTTT.

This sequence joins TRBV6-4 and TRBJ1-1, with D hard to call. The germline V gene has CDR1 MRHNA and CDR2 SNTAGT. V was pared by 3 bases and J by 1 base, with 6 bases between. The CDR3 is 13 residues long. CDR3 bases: TGTGCCAGCAGTGAACAGAAGAACACTGAAGCTTTCTTT. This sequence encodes CASSEQKNTEAFF.